This T cell receptor beta chain was sequenced in a study of blood T cell repertoires in COVID-19. V lost 9 bases to trimming and J lost 1 base, with 12 bases between them. CDR1 is SNHLY and CDR2 is FYNNEI in the germline V gene. This CDR3 region has 13 residues. TCRdb's table, derived via immunoSEQ multiplex PCR, lists solely in-frame clones and lacks some. Here the sample spans some 220,000 clones, about nine tenths being singletons. Participants reported their clinical history, and cohort assignment relied on those reports. This clone occurred once. Sequencing used PBMCs or T cells enriched from blood (not recorded which). This rearrangement joins TRBV2 to TRBJ1-1, with a weak D call TRBD1 (6 bases). The source of this sequence is a woman aged 50 to 65 in a cohort exposed to, infected with or recovered from COVID-19 (not recorded which). CDR3 bases: TGTGCCAGTCTAGACAGGTCGAACACTGAAGCTTTCTTT. Amino acid sequence: CASLDRSNTEAFF.